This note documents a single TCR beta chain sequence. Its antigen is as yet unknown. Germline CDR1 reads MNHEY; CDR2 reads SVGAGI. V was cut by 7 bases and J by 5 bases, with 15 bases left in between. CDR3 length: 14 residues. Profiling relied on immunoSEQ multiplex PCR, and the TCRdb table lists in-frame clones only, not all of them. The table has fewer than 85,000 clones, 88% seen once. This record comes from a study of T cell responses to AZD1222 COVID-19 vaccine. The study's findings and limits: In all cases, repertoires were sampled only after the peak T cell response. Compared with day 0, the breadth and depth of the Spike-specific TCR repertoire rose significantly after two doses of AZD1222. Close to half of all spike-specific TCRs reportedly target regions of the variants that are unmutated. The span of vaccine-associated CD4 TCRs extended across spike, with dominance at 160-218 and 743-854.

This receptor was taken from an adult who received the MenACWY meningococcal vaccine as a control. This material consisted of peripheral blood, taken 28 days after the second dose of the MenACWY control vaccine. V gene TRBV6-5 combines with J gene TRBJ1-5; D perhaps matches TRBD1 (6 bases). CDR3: CASIRGGGHQPQHF. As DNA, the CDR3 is TGTGCCAGCATTAGGGGGGGTGGGCATCAGCCCCAGCATTTT.